These T cell receptor beta chains were read from a single sample in a study of blood T cells in healthy people across ages. In TCRdb, the 5' RACE reads were re-called with MiXCR into one record per CDR3 protein. This repertoire shows a few hundred thousand distinct CDR3 sequences, 45% to 60% found once; its top ten account for around 53%. Sequences were obtained from blood. These receptors were taken from a man aged 60 to 75 in good health. Both conserved end residues are part of each CDR3. Each record gives: V gene, J gene, D gene, clone size, CDR3 length, CDR3 protein, CDR3 DNA. The D gene is left open where the match is weak. Part of the rows lack a size; the others show once, few, many or a class for expanded clones.

>TRBV7-9|TRBJ1-6|NA|NA|15
CASSLGGPNSSPLHF
TGTGCCAGCAGCTTAGGAGGCCCTAATAGTTCACCCCTCCACTTT
>TRBV28|TRBJ1-1|NA|few|14
CASSLSREGTEAFF
TGTGCCAGCAGTTTATCCAGGGAGGGGACTGAAGCTTTCTTT
>TRBV6-1|TRBJ1-5|NA|NA|14
CASSGGNSNQPQHF
TGTGCCAGCAGTGGAGGCAATAGCAATCAGCCCCAGCATTTT
>TRBV20-1|TRBJ2-7|TRBD1|NA|15
CSATPGGPLSYEQYF
TGCAGTGCTACCCCAGGGGGCCCCCTCTCCTACGAGCAGTACTTC
>TRBV15|TRBJ2-4|NA|many|16
CATSRPDSWAKNIQYF
TGTGCCACCAGCAGACCCGACAGCTGGGCCAAAAACATTCAGTACTTC
>TRBV9|TRBJ2-7|TRBD1|many|16
CASSQGVPGLLVEQYF
TGTGCCAGCAGCCAGGGGGTCCCCGGGCTACTCGTGGAGCAGTACTTC
>TRBV4-2|TRBJ2-1|NA|many|12
CASSQDRTEQFF
TGTGCCAGCAGCCAAGATCGGACGGAGCAGTTCTTC
>TRBV13|TRBJ2-3|TRBD1|few|16
CASSRTRQGLTDTQYF
TGTGCCAGCAGCCGAACGAGACAGGGGTTGACAGATACGCAGTATTTT
>TRBV4-3|TRBJ2-7|TRBD1|few|15
CASSFRAGGGFEQYF
TGCGCCAGTAGCTTTCGGGCAGGGGGCGGGTTCGAGCAGTACTTC
>TRBV5-4|TRBJ2-5|NA|NA|13
CASSAGNLETQYF
TGTGCCAGCAGCGCCGGGAACTTGGAGACCCAGTACTTC
>TRBV29-1|TRBJ2-3|TRBD2|NA|13
CSVLIAGRHTQYF
TGCAGCGTTCTGATAGCGGGAAGGCATACGCAGTATTTT
>TRBV29-1|TRBJ2-7|NA|few|12
CSVVEVSYEQYF
TGCAGCGTTGTTGAGGTATCCTACGAGCAGTACTTC
>TRBV4-3|TRBJ1-5|TRBD1|NA|16
CASSQERARGDQPQHF
TGCGCCAGCAGCCAAGAAAGGGCCAGGGGGGATCAGCCCCAGCATTTT
>TRBV9|TRBJ2-3|NA|few|14
CASSPQRGTDTQYF
TGTGCCAGCAGCCCCCAGCGGGGCACAGATACGCAGTATTTT
>TRBV7-2|TRBJ2-3|NA|NA|13
CASSPPTPGTQYF
TGTGCCAGCAGCCCCCCGACCCCGGGTACGCAGTATTTT
>TRBV4-1|TRBJ1-4|TRBD1|NA|15
CASSPGQGSGEKLFF
TGCGCCAGCAGCCCGGGACAGGGCAGCGGAGAAAAACTGTTTTTT
>TRBV20-1|TRBJ1-2|NA|NA|13
CSARGGPEGGYTF
TGCAGTGCTAGAGGGGGGCCAGAGGGTGGCTACACCTTC
>TRBV18|TRBJ2-1|TRBD2|NA|16
CASSPSSGRRPETQFF
TGTGCCAGCTCACCGTCAAGCGGGAGACGTCCGGAGACCCAGTTCTTC
>TRBV15|TRBJ2-1|NA|NA|13
CATSRVSQGEQFF
TGTGCCACCAGCAGAGTAAGCCAGGGTGAGCAGTTCTTC
>TRBV28|TRBJ2-7|NA|NA|14
CASSSTGHVYEQYF
TGTGCCAGCAGTTCGACAGGCCACGTCTACGAGCAGTACTTC
>TRBV7-9|TRBJ1-2|NA|NA|15
CASSRERTANYGYTF
TGTGCCAGCAGCCGAGAGCGCACAGCTAACTATGGCTACACCTTC
>TRBV6-2/TRBV6-3|TRBJ2-5|TRBD1|NA|14
CASSPQGAEETQYF
TGTGCCAGCAGCCCACAGGGGGCCGAAGAGACCCAGTACTTC
>TRBV20-1|TRBJ2-1|TRBD2|NA|16
CSASPKGGSSYNEQFF
TGCAGTGCTAGCCCCAAGGGAGGGAGCTCCTACAATGAGCAGTTCTTC
>TRBV4-3|TRBJ1-4|TRBD1|NA|15
CASSQGQRSNEKLFF
TGCGCCAGCAGCCAGGGACAGCGCTCTAATGAAAAACTGTTTTTT
>TRBV10-3|TRBJ2-5|TRBD1|few|16
CAISEGRGTGAREQYF
TGTGCCATCAGTGAAGGACGTGGGACAGGGGCCAGGGAGCAGTACTTC
>TRBV18|TRBJ2-5|NA|NA|12
CASSQYQETQYF
TGTGCCAGCTCCCAGTACCAAGAGACCCAGTACTTC
>TRBV20-1|TRBJ1-2|TRBD1|many|13
CSATDGQGGGYTF
TGCAGTGCTACCGACGGACAGGGCGGCGGCTACACCTTC
>TRBV29-1|TRBJ2-1|NA|NA|12
CSVEPHGYEQFF
TGCAGCGTAGAACCTCACGGTTACGAGCAGTTCTTC